The source of this T cell receptor (beta chain) is a study of T cell repertoires in cytomegalovirus infection. Points from the study as a whole: Summed frequency of public TCR beta families distinguished CMV carriers with the relevant HLA. Ex vivo responses were dominated by HLA-C-restricted CMV-specific TCR beta clonotypes.

Germline CDR1 is SGDLS and CDR2 is YYNGEE. The ends were cut back, 0 bases at V and 1 base at J, with 9 bases in the middle. The CDR3 is 15 amino acids. Concerning this clonotype itself: Its antigen is not known.

TCRdb reanalysed the reads using MiXCR and keeps one entry per CDR3 protein. Of fewer than 550,000 distinct CDR3 sequences listed, approximately 17% are singletons. The sequencing sample was made of CD8+ T cells from PBMCs. The TCR sequence derives from a human donor in good health (CMV status not recorded). Some clones in this sample may be carry-over from other donors' samples. The J gene is TRBJ2-3, the V gene TRBV9; D is unclear. The CDR3 region has the DNA TGTGCCAGCAGCGTAGCCGAAATGGGCACAGATACGCAGTATTTT. Residues: CASSVAEMGTDTQYF. Variable domain in full (rest from reference TRBV9 and TRBJ2-3): DSGVTQTPKHLITATGQRVTLRCSPRSGDLSVYWYQQSLDQGLQFLIQYYNGEERAKGNILERFSAQQFPDLHSELNLSSLELGDSALYFCASSVAEMGTDTQYFGPGTRLTVL.